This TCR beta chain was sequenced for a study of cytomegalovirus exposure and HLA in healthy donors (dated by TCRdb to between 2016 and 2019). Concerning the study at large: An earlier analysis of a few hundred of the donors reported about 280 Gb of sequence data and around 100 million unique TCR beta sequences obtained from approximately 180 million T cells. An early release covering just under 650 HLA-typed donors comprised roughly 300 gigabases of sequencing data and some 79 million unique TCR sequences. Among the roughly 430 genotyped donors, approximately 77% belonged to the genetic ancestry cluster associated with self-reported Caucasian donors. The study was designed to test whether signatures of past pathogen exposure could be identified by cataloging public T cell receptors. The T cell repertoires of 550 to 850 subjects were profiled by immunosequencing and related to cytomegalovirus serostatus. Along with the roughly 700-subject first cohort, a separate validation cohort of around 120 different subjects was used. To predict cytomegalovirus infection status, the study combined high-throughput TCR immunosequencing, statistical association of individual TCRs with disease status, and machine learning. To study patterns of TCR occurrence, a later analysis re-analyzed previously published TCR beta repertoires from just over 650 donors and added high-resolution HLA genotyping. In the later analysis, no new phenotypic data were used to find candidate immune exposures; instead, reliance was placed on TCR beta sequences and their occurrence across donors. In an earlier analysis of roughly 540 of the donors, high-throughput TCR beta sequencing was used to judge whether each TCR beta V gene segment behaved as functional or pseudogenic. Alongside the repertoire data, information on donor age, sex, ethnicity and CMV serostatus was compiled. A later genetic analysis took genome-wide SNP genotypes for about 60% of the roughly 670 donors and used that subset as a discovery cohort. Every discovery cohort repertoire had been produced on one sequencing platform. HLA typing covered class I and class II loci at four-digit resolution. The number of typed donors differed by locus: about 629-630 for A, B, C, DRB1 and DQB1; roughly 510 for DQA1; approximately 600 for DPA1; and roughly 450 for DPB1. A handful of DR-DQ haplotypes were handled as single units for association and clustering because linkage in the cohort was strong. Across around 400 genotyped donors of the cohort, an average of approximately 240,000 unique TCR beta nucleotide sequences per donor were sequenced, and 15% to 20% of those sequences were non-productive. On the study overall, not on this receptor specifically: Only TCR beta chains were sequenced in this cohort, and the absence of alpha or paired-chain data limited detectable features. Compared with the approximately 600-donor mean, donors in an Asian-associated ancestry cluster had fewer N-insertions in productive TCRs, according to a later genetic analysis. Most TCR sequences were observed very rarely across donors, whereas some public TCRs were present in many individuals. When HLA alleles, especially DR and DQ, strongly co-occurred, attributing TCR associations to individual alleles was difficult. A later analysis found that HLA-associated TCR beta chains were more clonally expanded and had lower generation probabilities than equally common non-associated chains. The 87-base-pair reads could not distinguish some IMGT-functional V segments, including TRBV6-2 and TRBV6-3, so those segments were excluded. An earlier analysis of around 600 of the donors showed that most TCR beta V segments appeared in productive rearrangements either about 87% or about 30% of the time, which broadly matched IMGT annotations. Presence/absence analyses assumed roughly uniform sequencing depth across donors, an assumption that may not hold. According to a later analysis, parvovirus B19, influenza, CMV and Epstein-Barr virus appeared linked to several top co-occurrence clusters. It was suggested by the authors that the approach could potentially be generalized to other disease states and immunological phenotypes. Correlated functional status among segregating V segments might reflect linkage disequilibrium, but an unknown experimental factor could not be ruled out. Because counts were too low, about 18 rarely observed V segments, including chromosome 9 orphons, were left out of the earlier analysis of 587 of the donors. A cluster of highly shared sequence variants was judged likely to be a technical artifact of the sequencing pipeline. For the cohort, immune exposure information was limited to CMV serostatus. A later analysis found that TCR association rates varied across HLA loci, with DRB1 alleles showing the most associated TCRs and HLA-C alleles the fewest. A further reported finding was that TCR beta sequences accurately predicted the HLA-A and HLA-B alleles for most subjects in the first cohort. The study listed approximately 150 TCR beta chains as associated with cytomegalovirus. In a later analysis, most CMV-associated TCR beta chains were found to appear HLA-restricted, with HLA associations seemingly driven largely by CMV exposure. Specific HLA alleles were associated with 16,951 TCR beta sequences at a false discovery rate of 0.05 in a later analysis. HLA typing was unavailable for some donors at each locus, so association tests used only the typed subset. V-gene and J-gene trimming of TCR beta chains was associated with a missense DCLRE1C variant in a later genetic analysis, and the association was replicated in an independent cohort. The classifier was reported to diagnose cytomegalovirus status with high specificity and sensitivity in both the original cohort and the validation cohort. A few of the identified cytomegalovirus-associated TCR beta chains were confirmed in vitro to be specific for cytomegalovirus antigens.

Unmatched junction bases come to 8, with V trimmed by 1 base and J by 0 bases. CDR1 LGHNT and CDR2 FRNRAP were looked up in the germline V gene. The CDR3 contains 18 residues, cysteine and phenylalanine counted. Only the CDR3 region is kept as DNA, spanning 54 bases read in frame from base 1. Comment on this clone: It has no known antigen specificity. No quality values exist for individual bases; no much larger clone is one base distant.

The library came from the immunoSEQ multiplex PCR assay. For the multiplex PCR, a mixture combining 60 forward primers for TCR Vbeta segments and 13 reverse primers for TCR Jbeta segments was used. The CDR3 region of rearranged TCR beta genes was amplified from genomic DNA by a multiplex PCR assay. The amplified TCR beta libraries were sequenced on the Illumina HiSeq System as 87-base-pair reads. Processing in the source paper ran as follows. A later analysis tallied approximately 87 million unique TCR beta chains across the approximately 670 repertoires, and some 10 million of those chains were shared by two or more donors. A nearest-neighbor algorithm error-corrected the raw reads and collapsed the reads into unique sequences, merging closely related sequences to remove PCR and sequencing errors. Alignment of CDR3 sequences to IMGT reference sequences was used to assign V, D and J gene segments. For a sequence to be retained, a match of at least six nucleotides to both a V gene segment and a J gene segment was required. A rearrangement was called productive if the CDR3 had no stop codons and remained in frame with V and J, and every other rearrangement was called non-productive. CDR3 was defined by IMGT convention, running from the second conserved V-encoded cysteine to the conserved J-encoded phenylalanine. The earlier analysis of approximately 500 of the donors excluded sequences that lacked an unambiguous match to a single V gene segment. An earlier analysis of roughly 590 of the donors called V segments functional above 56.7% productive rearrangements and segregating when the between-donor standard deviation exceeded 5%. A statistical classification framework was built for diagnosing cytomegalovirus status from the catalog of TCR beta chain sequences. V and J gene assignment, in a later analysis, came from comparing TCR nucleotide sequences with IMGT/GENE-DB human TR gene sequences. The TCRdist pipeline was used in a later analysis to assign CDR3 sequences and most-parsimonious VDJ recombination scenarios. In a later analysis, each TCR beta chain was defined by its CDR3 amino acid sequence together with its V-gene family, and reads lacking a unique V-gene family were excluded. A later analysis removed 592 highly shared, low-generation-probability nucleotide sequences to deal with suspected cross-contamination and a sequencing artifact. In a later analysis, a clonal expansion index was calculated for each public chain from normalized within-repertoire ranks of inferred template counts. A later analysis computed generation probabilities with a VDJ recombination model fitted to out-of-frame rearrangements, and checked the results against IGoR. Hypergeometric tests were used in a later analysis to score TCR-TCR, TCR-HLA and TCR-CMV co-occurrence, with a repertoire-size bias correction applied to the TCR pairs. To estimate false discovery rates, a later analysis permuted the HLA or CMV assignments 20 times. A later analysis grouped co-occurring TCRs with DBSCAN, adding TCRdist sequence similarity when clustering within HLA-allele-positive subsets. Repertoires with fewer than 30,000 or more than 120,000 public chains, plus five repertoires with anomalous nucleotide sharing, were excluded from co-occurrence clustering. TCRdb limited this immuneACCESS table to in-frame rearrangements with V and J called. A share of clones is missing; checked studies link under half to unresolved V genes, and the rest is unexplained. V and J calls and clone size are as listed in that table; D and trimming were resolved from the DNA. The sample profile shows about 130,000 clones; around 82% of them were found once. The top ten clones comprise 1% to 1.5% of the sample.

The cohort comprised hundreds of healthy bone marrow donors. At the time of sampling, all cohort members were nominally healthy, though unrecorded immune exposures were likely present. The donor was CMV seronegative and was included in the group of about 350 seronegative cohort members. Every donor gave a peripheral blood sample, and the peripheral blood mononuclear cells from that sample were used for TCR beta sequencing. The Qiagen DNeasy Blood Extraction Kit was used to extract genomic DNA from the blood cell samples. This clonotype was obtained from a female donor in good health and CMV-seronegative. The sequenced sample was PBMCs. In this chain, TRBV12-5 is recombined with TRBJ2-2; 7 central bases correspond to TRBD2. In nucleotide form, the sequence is TGTGCTAGTGGTTTGGGACTGGGGGGGTACACGAACACCGGGGAGCTGTTTTTT. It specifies CASGLGLGGYTNTGELFF.